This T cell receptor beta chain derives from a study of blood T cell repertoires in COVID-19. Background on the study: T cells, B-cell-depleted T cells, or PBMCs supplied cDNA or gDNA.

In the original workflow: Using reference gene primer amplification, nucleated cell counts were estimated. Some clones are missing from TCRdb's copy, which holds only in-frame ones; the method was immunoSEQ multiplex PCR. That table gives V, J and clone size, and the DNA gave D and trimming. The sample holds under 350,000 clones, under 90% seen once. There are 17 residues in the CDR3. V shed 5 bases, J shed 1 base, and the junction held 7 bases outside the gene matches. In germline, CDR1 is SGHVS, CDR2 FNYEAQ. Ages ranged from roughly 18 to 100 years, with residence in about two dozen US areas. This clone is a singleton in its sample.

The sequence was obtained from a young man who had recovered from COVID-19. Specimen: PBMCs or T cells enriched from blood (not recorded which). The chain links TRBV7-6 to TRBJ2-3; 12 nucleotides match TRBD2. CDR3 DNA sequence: TGTGCCAGCAGCCGAGGGTGGACTAGCGGGGGCACAGATACGCAGTATTTT. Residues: CASSRGWTSGGTDTQYF.